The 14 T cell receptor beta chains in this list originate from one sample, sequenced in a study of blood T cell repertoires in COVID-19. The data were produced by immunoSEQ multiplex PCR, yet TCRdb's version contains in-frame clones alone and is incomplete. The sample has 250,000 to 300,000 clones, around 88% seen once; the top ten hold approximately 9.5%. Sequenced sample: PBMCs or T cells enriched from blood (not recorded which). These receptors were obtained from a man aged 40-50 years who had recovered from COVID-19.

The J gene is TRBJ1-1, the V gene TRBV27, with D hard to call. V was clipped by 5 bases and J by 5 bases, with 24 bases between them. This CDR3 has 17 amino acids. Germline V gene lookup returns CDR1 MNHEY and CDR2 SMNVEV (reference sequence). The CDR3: CASSHPSGGSPVTEAFF. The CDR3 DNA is TGTGCCAGCAGTCATCCCTCGGGCGGGAGTCCCGTTACTGAAGCTTTCTTT.

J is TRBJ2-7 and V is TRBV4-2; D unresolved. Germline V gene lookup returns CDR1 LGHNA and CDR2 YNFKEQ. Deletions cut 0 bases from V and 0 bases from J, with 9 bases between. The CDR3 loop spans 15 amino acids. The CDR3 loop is CASSQDGSPSYEQYF. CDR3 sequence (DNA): TGTGCCAGCAGCCAAGATGGTAGTCCCTCCTACGAGCAGTACTTC.

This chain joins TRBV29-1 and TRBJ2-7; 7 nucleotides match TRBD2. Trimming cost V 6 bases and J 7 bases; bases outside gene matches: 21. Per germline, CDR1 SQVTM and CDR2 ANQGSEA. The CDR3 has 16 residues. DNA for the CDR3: TGCAGCGTGGGGGGATTGAGCGGGGATCTGGGAGGTGAGCAGTACTTC. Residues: CSVGGLSGDLGGEQYF.

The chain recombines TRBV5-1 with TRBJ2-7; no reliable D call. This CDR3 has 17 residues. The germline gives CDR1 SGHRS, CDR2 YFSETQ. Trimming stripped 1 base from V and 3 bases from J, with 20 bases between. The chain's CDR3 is CASSLRQVSGFIYEQYF. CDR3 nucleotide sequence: TGCGCCAGCAGCTTGCGGCAGGTATCCGGATTTATCTACGAGCAGTACTTC.

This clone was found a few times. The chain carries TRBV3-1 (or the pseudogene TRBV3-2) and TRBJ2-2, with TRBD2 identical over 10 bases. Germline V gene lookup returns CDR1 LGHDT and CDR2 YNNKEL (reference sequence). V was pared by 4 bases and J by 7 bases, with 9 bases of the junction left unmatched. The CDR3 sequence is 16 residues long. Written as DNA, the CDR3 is TGTGCCAGCAGCCCTAGGGGACTAGCGATGAGCGGGGAGCTGTTTTTT. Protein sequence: CASSPRGLAMSGELFF.

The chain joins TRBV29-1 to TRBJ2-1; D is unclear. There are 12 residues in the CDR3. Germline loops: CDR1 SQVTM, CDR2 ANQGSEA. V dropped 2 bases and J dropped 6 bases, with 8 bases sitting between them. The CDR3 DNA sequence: TGCAGCGTTGAACTATACGGCAATGAGCAGTTCTTC. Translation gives CSVELYGNEQFF.

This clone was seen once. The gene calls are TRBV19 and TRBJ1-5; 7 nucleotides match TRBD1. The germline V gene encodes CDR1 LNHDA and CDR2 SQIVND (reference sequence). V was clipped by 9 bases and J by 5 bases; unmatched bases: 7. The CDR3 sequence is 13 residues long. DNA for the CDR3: TGTGCCAGCAGGGGGACAATAGATCAGCCCCAGCATTTT. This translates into CASRGTIDQPQHF.

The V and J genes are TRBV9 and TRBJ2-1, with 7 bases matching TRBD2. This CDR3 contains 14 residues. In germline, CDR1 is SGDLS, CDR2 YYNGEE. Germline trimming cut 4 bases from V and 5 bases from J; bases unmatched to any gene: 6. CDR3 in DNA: TGTGCCAGCAGCTTTGAGGGACTAAACAATGAGCAGTTCTTC. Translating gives CASSFEGLNNEQFF.

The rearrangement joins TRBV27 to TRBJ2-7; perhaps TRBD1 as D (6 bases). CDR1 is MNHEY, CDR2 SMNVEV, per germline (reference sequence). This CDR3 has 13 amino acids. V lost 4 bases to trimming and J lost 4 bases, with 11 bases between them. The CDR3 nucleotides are TGTGCCAGCAGTTACAACAGGGCTTACGAGCAGTACTTC. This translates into CASSYNRAYEQYF.

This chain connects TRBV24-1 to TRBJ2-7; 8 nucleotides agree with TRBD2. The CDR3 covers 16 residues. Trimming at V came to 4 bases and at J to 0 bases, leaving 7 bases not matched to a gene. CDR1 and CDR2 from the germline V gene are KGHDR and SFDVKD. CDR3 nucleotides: TGTGCCACCAGTGACCCGACCGGGGGGGGCTCCTACGAGCAGTACTTC. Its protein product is CATSDPTGGGSYEQYF.

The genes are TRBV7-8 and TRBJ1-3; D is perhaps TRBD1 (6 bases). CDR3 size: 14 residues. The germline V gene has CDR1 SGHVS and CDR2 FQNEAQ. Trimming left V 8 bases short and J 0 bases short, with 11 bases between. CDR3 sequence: CASATGLSGNTIYF. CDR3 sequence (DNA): TGTGCCAGCGCCACAGGGCTCTCTGGAAACACCATATATTTT.

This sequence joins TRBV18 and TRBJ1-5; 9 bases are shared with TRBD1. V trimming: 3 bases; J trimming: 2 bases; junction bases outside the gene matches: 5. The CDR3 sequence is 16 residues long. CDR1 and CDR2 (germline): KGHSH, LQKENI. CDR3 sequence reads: CASSPTGGRGNQPQHF. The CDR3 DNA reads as TGTGCCAGCTCACCCACAGGGGGCCGAGGCAATCAGCCCCAGCATTTT.

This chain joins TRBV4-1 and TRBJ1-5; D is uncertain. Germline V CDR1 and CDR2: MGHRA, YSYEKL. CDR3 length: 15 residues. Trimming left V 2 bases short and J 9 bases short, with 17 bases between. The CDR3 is CASSQTAGQAGPQHF. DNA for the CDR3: TGCGCCAGCAGCCAAACTGCAGGTCAAGCGGGGCCCCAGCATTTT.

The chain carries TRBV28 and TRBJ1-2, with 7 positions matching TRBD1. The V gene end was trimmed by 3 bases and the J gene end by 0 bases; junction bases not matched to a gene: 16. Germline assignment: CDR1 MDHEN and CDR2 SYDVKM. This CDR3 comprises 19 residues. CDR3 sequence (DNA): TGTGCCAGCAGTTTTGCACCCCCCTCCCCGGACAGGCCTAACTATGGCTACACCTTC. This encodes CASSFAPPSPDRPNYGYTF.